This record concerns one T cell receptor (beta chain) sequence. Only a few counts were recorded for this clonotype. Its antigen is still unknown. Base qualities are not at hand, and no much larger clone is one base apart. To prepare the library, RT-PCR was applied. The run used an Illumina HiSeq 2500. TCRdb trimmed the raw reads at Q25, called clones with MiXCR and kept productive beta chains. Rows are combined by CDR3 protein, so each entry shows the most common genes and DNA. A total of about 780,000 distinct CDR3 sequences appear in this sample, around a sixth of them only once. The top ten clonotypes cover about a tenth of the sample. This sample is drawn from a study of response to subunit inactivated influenza vaccine (dated by TCRdb to the late 2010s). Regarding the complete study: The study used deep quantitative T cell receptor repertoire profiling to track responses to a trivalent subunit inactivated influenza vaccine. What the authors observed across the whole study: It was suggested by the authors that each seasonal influenza vaccination may recruit only a limited number of new T cells.

Inclusive of the bounding cysteine and phenylalanine, the CDR3 is 16 residues long. Just the 48-base CDR3 DNA is kept, in frame starting at base 1. Trimming removed 3 bases from V and 2 bases from J, leaving 17 bases between the germline ends. Sequences SGDLS (CDR1) and YYNGEE (CDR2) are obtained from the germline V gene. The source was PBMCs from blood, collected more than 4 days after vaccination. The clonotype originates from a man in his fifties who received an inactivated influenza vaccine. Donor details come from another sample of the same person, matched by shared clones. The chain links TRBV9 with TRBJ1-2, with no D gene named confidently. The DNA is TGTGCCAGCAGCGCCCCCAGACTGACGAGCAACTATGGCTACACCTTC. It codes for CASSAPRLTSNYGYTF.